Listed below are T cell receptor beta chains from one sample, sequenced in a study of Tregs in tolerant kidney transplant recipients. Method: immunoSEQ multiplex PCR; TCRdb's copy keeps in-frame clones and lacks some. The table includes about 240,000 clones, 65% to 85% detected once. The sequenced sample consisted of CD4+ T cells from blood. The receptors originated from a human donor in good health. The CDR3 runs from the conserved cysteine through the conserved F or W. The D gene is left open where the match is weak. Clone size is shown for a subset of rows, as once, few, many or a class of expanded clone.

D: TRBD1; size: -; V: TRBV6-1; J: TRBJ2-4; DNA: TGTGCCAGCAATGACATGACAGGGGACATTCAGTACTTC; CDR3: CASNDMTGDIQYF
D: -; size: few; V: TRBV25-1; J: TRBJ1-5; DNA: TGTGCCAGCAGCCCCTGGGAAGGCTCCCAGAGGCATTTT; CDR3: CASSPWEGSQRHF
D: -; size: -; V: TRBV2; J: TRBJ1-4; DNA: TGTGCCACCAATCGCCCTCTCAGGGATGAAAAACTGTTTTTT; CDR3: CATNRPLRDEKLFF
D: -; size: -; V: TRBV19; J: TRBJ2-7; DNA: TGTGCCAGTAGTTTCCGGGGCTACGAGCAGTACTTC; CDR3: CASSFRGYEQYF
D: TRBD1; size: -; V: TRBV30; J: TRBJ2-7; DNA: TGTGCCTGGAGATTTAGGGGACAGGGATCCTACGAGCAGTACTTC; CDR3: CAWRFRGQGSYEQYF
D: TRBD1; size: -; V: TRBV5-1; J: TRBJ2-3; DNA: TGCGCCAGCAGCTTATTAGGACAGGGAGGCAGCACAGATACGCAGTATTTT; CDR3: CASSLLGQGGSTDTQYF
D: TRBD2; size: -; V: TRBV2; J: TRBJ2-7; DNA: TGTGCCAGCAGTGAATTGGGGCTAGCGGTTGGGTACGAGCAGTACTTC; CDR3: CASSELGLAVGYEQYF
D: -; size: once; V: TRBV6-5; J: TRBJ2-1; DNA: TGTGCCAGCAGTGAACAGAGAAATGAGCAGTTCTTC; CDR3: CASSEQRNEQFF
D: TRBD1; size: -; V: TRBV29-1; J: TRBJ2-3; DNA: TGCAGCGTTCGCAGGGGGACCCGCACAGATACGCAGTATTTT; CDR3: CSVRRGTRTDTQYF
D: TRBD2; size: -; V: TRBV4-1; J: TRBJ2-7; DNA: TGCGCCAGCAGCCTCCGACTAGCGGCTTACGAGCAGTACTTC; CDR3: CASSLRLAAYEQYF
D: -; size: -; V: TRBV6-6; J: TRBJ1-2; DNA: TGTGCCAGCAGTTCCCAGGGAGGGGGTGGCTACACCTTC; CDR3: CASSSQGGGGYTF
D: -; size: once; V: TRBV5-6; J: TRBJ1-2; DNA: TGTGCCAGCAGCTTGAGAAAGGGTCTGGGCTACACCTTC; CDR3: CASSLRKGLGYTF
D: -; size: -; V: TRBV29-1; J: TRBJ2-1; DNA: TGCAGCGTTGAAGAGGGCGCCGAGCAGTTCTTC; CDR3: CSVEEGAEQFF
D: TRBD1; size: -; V: TRBV14; J: TRBJ2-2; DNA: TGTGCCAGCAGCCTTCGACAGGGGCCGAACACCGGGGAGCTGTTTTTT; CDR3: CASSLRQGPNTGELFF
D: -; size: -; V: TRBV10-1; J: TRBJ1-5; DNA: TGCGCCAGCAGTGAGGACACACATCAGCCCCAGCATTTT; CDR3: CASSEDTHQPQHF
D: -; size: -; V: TRBV9; J: TRBJ1-1; DNA: TGTGCCAGCAGCCCGGACAGAGACACTGAAGCTTTCTTT; CDR3: CASSPDRDTEAFF
D: -; size: -; V: TRBV30; J: TRBJ2-1; DNA: TGTGCCTGGGGGGGGGCAGCCTACAATGAGCAGTTCTTC; CDR3: CAWGGAAYNEQFF
D: TRBD1; size: -; V: TRBV10-1; J: TRBJ2-1; DNA: TGCGCCAGCAGTGAGAGGGGGGACAGGGCGAAATCCTACAATGAGCAGTTCTTC; CDR3: CASSERGDRAKSYNEQFF
D: -; size: -; V: TRBV6-1; J: TRBJ1-2; DNA: TGTGCCAGCAGTGCAAAGGGGATTAACTATGGCTACACCTTC; CDR3: CASSAKGINYGYTF
D: -; size: few; V: TRBV6-6; J: TRBJ1-2; DNA: TGTGCCATCCTGTGGCGGGGGGGAACCACCTTCTATGGCTACACCTTC; CDR3: CAILWRGGTTFYGYTF
D: TRBD2; size: -; V: TRBV9; J: TRBJ2-2; DNA: TGTGCCAGCAGCCCCCAGACTAGCTCAAACACCGGGGAGCTGTTTTTT; CDR3: CASSPQTSSNTGELFF
D: -; size: -; V: TRBV6-5; J: TRBJ2-1; DNA: TGTGCCAGCAGTGGATTCAGAGGGAGATACAATGAGCAGTTCTTC; CDR3: CASSGFRGRYNEQFF
D: -; size: -; V: TRBV4-1; J: TRBJ2-2; DNA: TGCGCCAGCAGCCAAAGTTGGGGGCGGTACACCGGGGAGCTGTTTTTT; CDR3: CASSQSWGRYTGELFF
D: TRBD1; size: -; V: TRBV23-1; J: TRBJ1-5; DNA: TGCGCCAGCAGCCGCCGAGACAGGGACGGGCGGGATCAGCCCCAGCATTTT; CDR3: CASSRRDRDGRDQPQHF
D: TRBD1; size: -; V: TRBV7-8; J: TRBJ1-3; DNA: TGTGCCAGCAGTTCGGGGACAGTCTCCGGAAACACCATATATTTT; CDR3: CASSSGTVSGNTIYF
D: -; size: few; V: TRBV18; J: TRBJ2-7; DNA: TGTGCCAGCTCGCTAGGCGACTCTGCACTCTACGAGCAGTACTTC; CDR3: CASSLGDSALYEQYF
D: TRBD1; size: once; V: TRBV7-2; J: TRBJ1-3; DNA: TGTGCCAGCAGCCCCGGACAGGGTAGGGGCTCTGGAAACACCATATATTTT; CDR3: CASSPGQGRGSGNTIYF
D: -; size: few; V: TRBV18; J: TRBJ1-3; DNA: TGTGCCAGCTCGCCCCACCCCGGAAACACCATATATTTT; CDR3: CASSPHPGNTIYF
D: -; size: -; V: TRBV6-5; J: TRBJ1-5; DNA: TGTGCCAGCACCACAAGGGTTAGCAATCAGCCCCAGCATTTT; CDR3: CASTTRVSNQPQHF
D: -; size: -; V: TRBV29-1; J: TRBJ2-5; DNA: TGCAGCGTTGAAGATCGGGGGAGGAGATTCCAAGAGACCCAGTACTTC; CDR3: CSVEDRGRRFQETQYF
D: TRBD1; size: once; V: TRBV11-3; J: TRBJ2-5; DNA: TGTGCCAGCAGCCCCGGGACAGGGAGGGGTCCAGAGACCCAGTACTTC; CDR3: CASSPGTGRGPETQYF